These T cell receptor beta chains were read from a single sample in a study of cytomegalovirus exposure and HLA in healthy donors. The table came from immunoSEQ multiplex PCR; TCRdb's copy has only in-frame clones and leaves some out. The profile covers about 130,000 clones, with around three quarters appearing a single time and roughly 2% taken by the ten largest. What was sequenced was PBMCs. The receptors were sampled from an older woman in good health and CMV-seropositive. CDR3s include the opening cysteine and the closing phenylalanine or tryptophan. The order of the fields is D gene, clone size, V gene, J gene, CDR3 protein, CDR3 DNA. A D gene is named only where the DNA matches it firmly. Clone size is stated in some rows and not others, as once, few, many or a class when expanded.

d_gene: TRBD1
abundance: .
v_gene: TRBV6-1
j_gene: TRBJ1-1
CDR3aa: CASSEWTGQRLNTEAFF
CDR3nt: TGTGCCAGCAGTGAGTGGACAGGCCAGAGGTTGAACACTGAAGCTTTCTTT

d_gene: .
abundance: .
v_gene: TRBV15
j_gene: TRBJ2-5
CDR3aa: CATRVSRGRETQYF
CDR3nt: TGTGCCACCAGGGTGAGCAGGGGGAGGGAGACCCAGTACTTC

d_gene: .
abundance: few
v_gene: TRBV5-6
j_gene: TRBJ1-5
CDR3aa: CASSRGGGSNQPQHF
CDR3nt: TGTGCCAGCAGCCGAGGGGGAGGGTCAAATCAGCCCCAGCATTTT

d_gene: TRBD1
abundance: .
v_gene: TRBV28
j_gene: TRBJ1-1
CDR3aa: CASSYRGSTEAFF
CDR3nt: TGTGCCAGCAGTTACAGGGGGTCTACTGAAGCTTTCTTT

d_gene: .
abundance: once
v_gene: TRBV25-1
j_gene: TRBJ2-1
CDR3aa: CAGSFSSPGNEQFF
CDR3nt: TGTGCCGGCAGTTTCTCCAGCCCGGGCAATGAGCAGTTCTTC

d_gene: .
abundance: .
v_gene: TRBV28
j_gene: TRBJ1-4
CDR3aa: CASSRTPNEKLFF
CDR3nt: TGTGCCAGCAGCCGGACACCTAATGAAAAACTGTTTTTT

d_gene: .
abundance: .
v_gene: TRBV28
j_gene: TRBJ1-5
CDR3aa: CASSINQGYQPQHF
CDR3nt: TGTGCCAGCAGTATAAACCAGGGTTATCAGCCCCAGCATTTT

d_gene: TRBD1
abundance: .
v_gene: TRBV18
j_gene: TRBJ2-1
CDR3aa: CASSPRPYRQGARNEQFF
CDR3nt: TGTGCCAGCTCACCTCGACCGTACCGACAGGGGGCGCGCAATGAGCAGTTCTTC

d_gene: TRBD2
abundance: .
v_gene: TRBV28
j_gene: TRBJ2-3
CDR3aa: CASIRGRADTQYF
CDR3nt: TGTGCCAGCATTCGCGGGAGGGCCGATACGCAGTATTTT

d_gene: TRBD2
abundance: few
v_gene: TRBV9
j_gene: TRBJ2-5
CDR3aa: CASGRGQETQYF
CDR3nt: TGTGCCAGCGGGAGGGGACAAGAGACCCAGTACTTC

d_gene: .
abundance: .
v_gene: TRBV7-6
j_gene: TRBJ2-2
CDR3aa: CASSLGGYGGGELFF
CDR3nt: TGTGCCAGCAGCTTAGGAGGTTATGGCGGCGGGGAGCTGTTTTTT

d_gene: .
abundance: .
v_gene: TRBV6-1
j_gene: TRBJ2-7
CDR3aa: CASSDSSYEQYF
CDR3nt: TGTGCCAGCAGTGACAGCTCCTACGAGCAGTACTTC

d_gene: TRBD1
abundance: few
v_gene: TRBV10-3
j_gene: TRBJ1-1
CDR3aa: CAIRQGDTEAFF
CDR3nt: TGTGCCATCAGACAGGGGGACACTGAAGCTTTCTTT

d_gene: .
abundance: .
v_gene: TRBV6-5
j_gene: TRBJ1-2
CDR3aa: CASSFSGGGNYGYTF
CDR3nt: TGTGCCAGCAGTTTCTCGGGGGGTGGGAACTATGGCTACACCTTC

d_gene: .
abundance: few
v_gene: TRBV30
j_gene: TRBJ1-1
CDR3aa: CAWSVRGNTEAFF
CDR3nt: TGTGCCTGGAGTGTCCGGGGGAACACTGAAGCTTTCTTT

d_gene: .
abundance: .
v_gene: TRBV28
j_gene: TRBJ1-5
CDR3aa: CASRFISGSNQPQHF
CDR3nt: TGTGCCAGCAGGTTTATTTCGGGAAGCAATCAGCCCCAGCATTTT

d_gene: .
abundance: .
v_gene: TRBV6-5
j_gene: TRBJ2-3
CDR3aa: CASSSGQTTDTQYF
CDR3nt: TGTGCCAGCAGTTCCGGACAGACCACAGATACGCAGTATTTT

d_gene: .
abundance: .
v_gene: TRBV5-4
j_gene: TRBJ2-3
CDR3aa: CASSSKRTSTDTQYF
CDR3nt: TGTGCCAGCAGCTCCAAGCGGACTAGCACAGATACGCAGTATTTT

d_gene: .
abundance: .
v_gene: TRBV7-9
j_gene: TRBJ1-5
CDR3aa: CASSLSSENQPQHF
CDR3nt: TGTGCCAGCAGCTTGAGTTCCGAGAATCAGCCCCAGCATTTT

d_gene: .
abundance: .
v_gene: TRBV19
j_gene: TRBJ2-7
CDR3aa: CASSMAKLREQYF
CDR3nt: TGTGCCAGTAGTATGGCCAAATTGAGGGAGCAGTACTTC

d_gene: TRBD1
abundance: .
v_gene: TRBV5-1
j_gene: TRBJ2-3
CDR3aa: CASSSGQGVKPRSTDTQYF
CDR3nt: TGCGCCAGCAGTTCGGGACAGGGAGTAAAACCCCGAAGCACAGATACGCAGTATTTT

d_gene: .
abundance: .
v_gene: TRBV29-1
j_gene: TRBJ1-2
CDR3aa: CSVRRAGSYGYTF
CDR3nt: TGCAGCGTTCGAAGGGCGGGAAGCTATGGCTACACCTTC

d_gene: .
abundance: once
v_gene: TRBV19
j_gene: TRBJ1-2
CDR3aa: CASAQSSFYGYTF
CDR3nt: TGTGCCAGTGCACAGTCCTCCTTCTATGGCTACACCTTC

d_gene: TRBD1
abundance: .
v_gene: TRBV29-1
j_gene: TRBJ1-1
CDR3aa: CSFNRGPSEAFF
CDR3nt: TGCAGCTTTAACAGGGGGCCAAGTGAAGCTTTCTTT

d_gene: .
abundance: .
v_gene: TRBV5-1
j_gene: TRBJ2-7
CDR3aa: CASSENSYEQYF
CDR3nt: TGCGCCAGCAGCGAGAATTCCTACGAGCAGTACTTC

d_gene: TRBD2
abundance: once
v_gene: TRBV23-1
j_gene: TRBJ2-4
CDR3aa: CASRAKGTSELLAKNIQYF
CDR3nt: TGCGCCAGCAGAGCTAAAGGGACTAGCGAGTTACTAGCCAAAAACATTCAGTACTTC

d_gene: .
abundance: .
v_gene: TRBV6-5
j_gene: TRBJ1-2
CDR3aa: CASIRGGGGYTF
CDR3nt: TGTGCCAGCATCCGGGGGGGTGGGGGCTACACCTTC

d_gene: .
abundance: .
v_gene: TRBV5-1
j_gene: TRBJ2-3
CDR3aa: CASTPMSGSTDTQYF
CDR3nt: TGCGCCAGCACCCCGATGAGCGGAAGCACAGATACGCAGTATTTT

d_gene: .
abundance: .
v_gene: TRBV7-8
j_gene: TRBJ2-7
CDR3aa: CASSLDSGDHPFLAELNEQYF
CDR3nt: TGTGCCAGCAGCTTAGATTCGGGGGACCACCCATTTTTAGCGGAACTAAACGAGCAGTACTTC

d_gene: TRBD1
abundance: .
v_gene: TRBV5-1
j_gene: TRBJ1-1
CDR3aa: CASSSGQLGTEAFF
CDR3nt: TGCGCCAGCAGCTCGGGACAGTTGGGCACTGAAGCTTTCTTT

d_gene: .
abundance: .
v_gene: TRBV18
j_gene: TRBJ2-7
CDR3aa: CASSSDTYEQYF
CDR3nt: TGTGCCAGCTCATCCGACACGTACGAGCAGTACTTC

d_gene: .
abundance: .
v_gene: TRBV28
j_gene: TRBJ1-2
CDR3aa: CASSLYRDANYGYTF
CDR3nt: TGTGCCAGCAGTTTATACAGGGACGCTAACTATGGCTACACCTTC

d_gene: .
abundance: .
v_gene: TRBV28
j_gene: TRBJ1-2
CDR3aa: CASSFVKTGRAYGYTF
CDR3nt: TGTGCCAGCAGTTTCGTAAAGACAGGCCGGGCCTATGGCTACACCTTC

d_gene: .
abundance: .
v_gene: TRBV7-9
j_gene: TRBJ2-5
CDR3aa: CASSPVGDRTQYF
CDR3nt: TGTGCCAGCAGCCCCGTTGGTGATAGGACCCAGTACTTC

d_gene: .
abundance: many
v_gene: TRBV7-9
j_gene: TRBJ1-3
CDR3aa: CASSSDTSGNTIYF
CDR3nt: TGTGCCAGCAGCTCGGACACCTCTGGAAACACCATATATTTT

d_gene: .
abundance: few
v_gene: TRBV14
j_gene: TRBJ2-1
CDR3aa: CASSQWNTNNEQFF
CDR3nt: TGTGCCAGCAGCCAATGGAACACTAACAATGAGCAGTTCTTC

d_gene: TRBD1
abundance: .
v_gene: TRBV11-1
j_gene: TRBJ2-7
CDR3aa: CASSLTGAREQYF
CDR3nt: TGTGCCAGCAGCTTGACAGGGGCAAGGGAGCAGTACTTC

d_gene: TRBD1
abundance: .
v_gene: TRBV6-1
j_gene: TRBJ2-7
CDR3aa: CASSEAVRGPYEQYF
CDR3nt: TGTGCCAGCAGTGAAGCGGTCAGGGGGCCCTACGAGCAGTACTTC

d_gene: .
abundance: .
v_gene: TRBV5-1
j_gene: TRBJ2-1
CDR3aa: CASSLVGDITYNEQFF
CDR3nt: TGCGCCAGCAGCTTGGTCGGGGACATCACCTACAATGAGCAGTTCTTC

d_gene: .
abundance: few
v_gene: TRBV6-6
j_gene: TRBJ1-1
CDR3aa: CASSGLTENTEAFF
CDR3nt: TGTGCCAGCAGTGGACTAACAGAGAACACTGAAGCTTTCTTT

d_gene: TRBD1
abundance: few
v_gene: TRBV2
j_gene: TRBJ1-2
CDR3aa: CASSKGQGATSGYTF
CDR3nt: TGTGCCAGCAGTAAAGGTCAGGGGGCCACTAGCGGCTACACCTTC

d_gene: TRBD2
abundance: .
v_gene: TRBV5-4
j_gene: TRBJ2-7
CDR3aa: CASSSPGLAAGEQYF
CDR3nt: TGTGCCAGCAGCTCCCCGGGACTAGCGGCCGGCGAGCAGTACTTC

d_gene: TRBD1
abundance: .
v_gene: TRBV28
j_gene: TRBJ1-4
CDR3aa: CASSPGQLNEKLFF
CDR3nt: TGTGCCAGCAGCCCGGGACAGCTTAATGAAAAACTGTTTTTT

d_gene: .
abundance: .
v_gene: TRBV4-1
j_gene: TRBJ2-7
CDR3aa: CASSQDPSSYEQYF
CDR3nt: TGCGCCAGCAGCCAAGATCCTAGCTCCTACGAGCAGTACTTC

d_gene: TRBD1
abundance: .
v_gene: TRBV7-3
j_gene: TRBJ2-7
CDR3aa: CASSLQGASGEQYF
CDR3nt: TGTGCCAGCAGCCTACAGGGGGCGTCTGGCGAGCAGTACTTC

d_gene: TRBD1
abundance: .
v_gene: TRBV19
j_gene: TRBJ1-1
CDR3aa: CASSFTGVTEAFF
CDR3nt: TGTGCCAGTAGTTTTACAGGGGTGACTGAAGCTTTCTTT

d_gene: .
abundance: few
v_gene: TRBV29-1
j_gene: TRBJ2-7
CDR3aa: CSVTDRTSSYEQYF
CDR3nt: TGCAGCGTGACCGATAGGACAAGCTCCTACGAGCAGTACTTC

d_gene: .
abundance: .
v_gene: TRBV6-5
j_gene: TRBJ1-3
CDR3aa: CASRSVKDSGNTIYF
CDR3nt: TGTGCCAGCAGATCGGTTAAAGACTCTGGAAACACCATATATTTT

d_gene: .
abundance: .
v_gene: TRBV7-3
j_gene: TRBJ1-1
CDR3aa: CASSLGRENTEAFF
CDR3nt: TGTGCCAGCAGCTTGGGCAGGGAGAACACTGAAGCTTTCTTT

d_gene: .
abundance: many
v_gene: TRBV6-6
j_gene: TRBJ1-1
CDR3aa: CASSDTGRDTEAFF
CDR3nt: TGTGCCAGCAGTGATACAGGGAGGGACACTGAAGCTTTCTTT

d_gene: .
abundance: .
v_gene: TRBV4-1
j_gene: TRBJ2-7
CDR3aa: CASSQEPGPLYEQYF
CDR3nt: TGCGCCAGCAGCCAAGAGCCAGGTCCCCTCTACGAGCAGTACTTC

d_gene: .
abundance: .
v_gene: TRBV19
j_gene: TRBJ1-2
CDR3aa: CASSIDHRGGADYTF
CDR3nt: TGTGCCAGTAGTATAGATCACCGCGGGGGCGCGGACTACACCTTC

d_gene: .
abundance: .
v_gene: TRBV27
j_gene: TRBJ2-7
CDR3aa: CASSPVVRGWREQYF
CDR3nt: TGTGCCAGCAGCCCGGTTGTAAGGGGATGGCGCGAGCAGTACTTC

d_gene: .
abundance: few
v_gene: TRBV7-9
j_gene: TRBJ1-2
CDR3aa: CASSLGGPLGYGYTF
CDR3nt: TGTGCCAGCAGCTTAGGGGGCCCGTTGGGTTATGGCTACACCTTC

d_gene: TRBD2
abundance: .
v_gene: TRBV18
j_gene: TRBJ2-1
CDR3aa: CASSQTQTSGVNEQFF
CDR3nt: TGTGCCAGCTCCCAGACCCAGACTAGCGGGGTCAATGAGCAGTTCTTC